The clone carrying this TCR beta chain has only a few counts. Sequenced by immunoSEQ multiplex PCR; TCRdb stores in-frame clones only, minus some. The profile covers about 210,000 clones, with about four fifths appearing a single time and about 2.7% taken by the ten largest. There are 15 residues in the CDR3. The germline V and J ends were trimmed by 3 bases and 4 bases, with 16 bases remaining between them. The germline V gene has CDR1 SGDLS and CDR2 YYNGEE. This specimen comes from a study of blood T cell repertoires in COVID-19. For the study at large: The United States, Italy and Spain were the sources of the acute and convalescent COVID-19 samples.

The sequenced sample was peripheral blood. The genes are TRBV9 and TRBJ1-2; maybe TRBD1 (6 bases). The TCR comes from a woman between 40 and 55 years old with active or convalescent COVID-19. CDR3 in amino acids: CASSAGQGTAYGYTF. The CDR3 DNA sequence: TGTGCCAGCAGCGCCGGCCAGGGGACCGCCTATGGCTACACCTTC.